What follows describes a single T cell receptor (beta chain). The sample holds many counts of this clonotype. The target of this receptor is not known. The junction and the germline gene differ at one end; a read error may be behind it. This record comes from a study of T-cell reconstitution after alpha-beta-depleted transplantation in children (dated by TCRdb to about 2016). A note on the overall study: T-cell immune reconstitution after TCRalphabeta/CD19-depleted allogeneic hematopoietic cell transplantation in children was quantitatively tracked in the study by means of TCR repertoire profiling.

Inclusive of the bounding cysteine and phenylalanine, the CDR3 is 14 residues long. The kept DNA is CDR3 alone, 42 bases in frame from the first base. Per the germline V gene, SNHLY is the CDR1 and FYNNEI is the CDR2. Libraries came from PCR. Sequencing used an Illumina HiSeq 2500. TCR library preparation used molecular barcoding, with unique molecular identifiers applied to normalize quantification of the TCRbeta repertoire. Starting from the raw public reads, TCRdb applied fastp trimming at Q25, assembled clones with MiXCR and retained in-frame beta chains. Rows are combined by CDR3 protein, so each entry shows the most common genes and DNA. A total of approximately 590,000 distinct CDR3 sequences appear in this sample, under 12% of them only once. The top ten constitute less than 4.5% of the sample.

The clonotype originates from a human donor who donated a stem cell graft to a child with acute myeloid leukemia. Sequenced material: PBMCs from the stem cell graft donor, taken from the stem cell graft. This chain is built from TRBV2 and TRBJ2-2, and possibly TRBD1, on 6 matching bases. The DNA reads TGTGCCAGTAGTGGGCAGGGGTTAGCCGGGGAGCTGTTTTTT. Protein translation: CASSGQGLAGELFF.